Listed below are T cell receptor beta chains from one sample, sequenced in a study of T-cell reconstitution after alpha-beta-depleted transplantation in children. One entry per CDR3 protein, called by TCRdb with MiXCR from the PCR reads. The sample records 250,000 to 350,000 distinct CDR3 sequences, 9.5% to 10% being singletons. Sequences were derived from PBMCs from the stem cell graft donor, sampled from the stem cell graft. Source of these receptors: a human donor who donated a stem cell graft to a child with SCID. Both conserved end residues are part of each CDR3. A D gene is named only where the DNA matches it firmly. Size values are once, few and many counts, or a class for expanded clones, and some rows have none.

clone_size: few; j_call: TRBJ1-2; v_call: TRBV12-3/TRBV12-4; d_call: .; cdr3_nt: TGTGCCAGCAGTCCATCAGGGACATTATGGGGCTACACCTTC; cdr3_aa: CASSPSGTLWGYTF
clone_size: many; j_call: TRBJ1-4; v_call: TRBV5-5; d_call: .; cdr3_nt: TGTGCCAGCACCAAAGGACAGAATAATGAAAAACTGTTTTTT; cdr3_aa: CASTKGQNNEKLFF
clone_size: few; j_call: TRBJ2-3; v_call: TRBV10-3; d_call: TRBD2; cdr3_nt: TGTGCCATCAAGCCTAGCGGGGGGGATACGCAGTATTTT; cdr3_aa: CAIKPSGGDTQYF
clone_size: .; j_call: TRBJ2-3; v_call: TRBV20-1; d_call: TRBD2; cdr3_nt: TGCAGTGCTAGAGCCCCTGGCGGGGGGGCGGCAGATACGCAGTATTTT; cdr3_aa: CSARAPGGGAADTQYF
clone_size: .; j_call: TRBJ2-7; v_call: TRBV7-6; d_call: .; cdr3_nt: TGTGCCAGCAGCTTAGACCCAGGGAACTACGAGCAGTACTTC; cdr3_aa: CASSLDPGNYEQYF
clone_size: few; j_call: TRBJ1-6; v_call: TRBV12-3/TRBV12-4; d_call: .; cdr3_nt: TGTGCCAGCAGTCCCAGTGGGGTCGGTGTTTCACCCCTCCACTTT; cdr3_aa: CASSPSGVGVSPLHF
clone_size: many; j_call: TRBJ2-1; v_call: TRBV20-1; d_call: TRBD1; cdr3_nt: TGCAGTGCTAGAAGGGGACAGGGGGCTTCCAATGAGCAGTTCTTC; cdr3_aa: CSARRGQGASNEQFF
clone_size: few; j_call: TRBJ2-7; v_call: TRBV14; d_call: TRBD1; cdr3_nt: TGTGCCAGCAGCCAAGATCGGAGACAGGGGAGTCACGAGCAGTACTTC; cdr3_aa: CASSQDRRQGSHEQYF
clone_size: few; j_call: TRBJ1-1; v_call: TRBV12-3/TRBV12-4; d_call: TRBD1; cdr3_nt: TGTGCCAGCAGCTCTGGACAGGGAGGGGCTTTCTTT; cdr3_aa: CASSSGQGGAFF
clone_size: .; j_call: TRBJ1-2; v_call: TRBV6-1; d_call: .; cdr3_nt: TGTGCCAGCAATCGTTCTGGCTATGGCTACACCTTC; cdr3_aa: CASNRSGYGYTF
clone_size: .; j_call: TRBJ2-4; v_call: TRBV12-3/TRBV12-4; d_call: TRBD2; cdr3_nt: TGTGCCAGCACCTTAGAGCGGGGGGCCGATAACATTCAGTACTTC; cdr3_aa: CASTLERGADNIQYF
clone_size: few; j_call: TRBJ2-2; v_call: TRBV5-1; d_call: .; cdr3_nt: TGCGCCAGCAGCCTTATAGTCAGGGGCGCCGGGGAGCTGTTTTTT; cdr3_aa: CASSLIVRGAGELFF
clone_size: few; j_call: TRBJ1-2; v_call: TRBV12-3/TRBV12-4; d_call: .; cdr3_nt: TGTGCCAGCAGCCCCGGCGAGAGTCCTCTTCCGTATGGCTACACCTTC; cdr3_aa: CASSPGESPLPYGYTF
clone_size: many; j_call: TRBJ2-7; v_call: TRBV5-1; d_call: TRBD2; cdr3_nt: TGCGCCAGCAGGACCGGGACTAGCGGTACCTACGAGCAGTACTTC; cdr3_aa: CASRTGTSGTYEQYF
clone_size: .; j_call: TRBJ2-5; v_call: TRBV6-5; d_call: .; cdr3_nt: TGTGCCAGCAGTTACTTTTCTACGCCCCTGTTCGGAGAGACCCAGTACTTC; cdr3_aa: CASSYFSTPLFGETQYF
clone_size: .; j_call: TRBJ2-3; v_call: TRBV7-9; d_call: .; cdr3_nt: TGTGCCAGCAGGTCTGGAAGCGGCACAGATACGCAGTATTTT; cdr3_aa: CASRSGSGTDTQYF
clone_size: .; j_call: TRBJ2-3; v_call: TRBV7-2; d_call: TRBD1; cdr3_nt: TGTGCCAGCAGCACAACAGGGGGCTTGGGAGATACGCAGTATTTT; cdr3_aa: CASSTTGGLGDTQYF
clone_size: .; j_call: TRBJ2-5; v_call: TRBV14; d_call: .; cdr3_nt: TGTGCCAGCAGCCAACACGGATACCAAGAGACCCAGTACTTC; cdr3_aa: CASSQHGYQETQYF
clone_size: few; j_call: TRBJ2-7; v_call: TRBV6-6; d_call: .; cdr3_nt: TGTGCCAGCAGTTACCCAGAGTACGAGCAGTACTTC; cdr3_aa: CASSYPEYEQYF
clone_size: .; j_call: TRBJ2-1; v_call: TRBV7-9; d_call: TRBD2; cdr3_nt: TGTGCCAGCAGCGGGGGGGACTTCTACAATGAGCAGTTCTTC; cdr3_aa: CASSGGDFYNEQFF
clone_size: .; j_call: TRBJ2-3; v_call: TRBV7-8; d_call: .; cdr3_nt: TGTGCCAGCACCCCGCTTCGAACTGCCCGGAGAGATACGCAGTATTTT; cdr3_aa: CASTPLRTARRDTQYF
clone_size: many; j_call: TRBJ1-2; v_call: TRBV12-3/TRBV12-4; d_call: .; cdr3_nt: TGTGCCACCAATACGGGTTTTGGGGGCCATGGCTACACCTTC; cdr3_aa: CATNTGFGGHGYTF
clone_size: many; j_call: TRBJ2-2; v_call: TRBV10-3; d_call: TRBD2; cdr3_nt: TGTGCCATCAGTGCACCCCCGGGACTAGCAGACACCGGGGAGCTGTTTTTT; cdr3_aa: CAISAPPGLADTGELFF
clone_size: many; j_call: TRBJ1-6; v_call: TRBV7-6; d_call: .; cdr3_nt: TGTGCCAGCAGCTTAGGGGGTTTGGGTTCACCCCTCCACTTT; cdr3_aa: CASSLGGLGSPLHF
clone_size: many; j_call: TRBJ2-7; v_call: TRBV5-1; d_call: .; cdr3_nt: TGCGCCAGCAGCTTGGAGGGGATGATGGAGCAGTACTTC; cdr3_aa: CASSLEGMMEQYF
clone_size: few; j_call: TRBJ2-7; v_call: TRBV5-1; d_call: .; cdr3_nt: TGCGCCAGCAGCTTCAACGCCGGGACACCTTCCTACGAGCAGTACTTC; cdr3_aa: CASSFNAGTPSYEQYF
clone_size: few; j_call: TRBJ2-2; v_call: TRBV5-5; d_call: .; cdr3_nt: TGTGCCAGCAGCTTGGATATGACGGGATACACCGGGGAGCTGTTTTTT; cdr3_aa: CASSLDMTGYTGELFF
clone_size: .; j_call: TRBJ2-5; v_call: TRBV12-3/TRBV12-4; d_call: .; cdr3_nt: TGTGCCAGCAGTCCGGGGGGCGGGTGGGAGACCCAGTACTTC; cdr3_aa: CASSPGGGWETQYF
clone_size: many; j_call: TRBJ1-2; v_call: TRBV2; d_call: .; cdr3_nt: TGTGCCAGCATCCGGGACGGCTATGGCTACACCTTC; cdr3_aa: CASIRDGYGYTF
clone_size: .; j_call: TRBJ2-1; v_call: TRBV20-1; d_call: .; cdr3_nt: TGCAGTGCTAGAGGGGCAGGGCGCAATGAGCAGTTCTTC; cdr3_aa: CSARGAGRNEQFF
clone_size: few; j_call: TRBJ1-1; v_call: TRBV9; d_call: .; cdr3_nt: TGTGCCAGCAGCGATCCGGACAGGAACACTGAAGCTTTCTTT; cdr3_aa: CASSDPDRNTEAFF
clone_size: many; j_call: TRBJ1-6; v_call: TRBV12-3/TRBV12-4; d_call: .; cdr3_nt: TGTGCCTGTCGCCTCAAGGAGGGCAATTCACCCCTCCACTTT; cdr3_aa: CACRLKEGNSPLHF
clone_size: .; j_call: TRBJ2-7; v_call: TRBV6-2/TRBV6-3; d_call: TRBD2; cdr3_nt: TGTGCCAGCAGTTCCCTCGGGAGGGACGAGCAGTACTTC; cdr3_aa: CASSSLGRDEQYF
clone_size: .; j_call: TRBJ1-3; v_call: TRBV5-1; d_call: .; cdr3_nt: TGCGCCAGCAGCCCCTCCGGTCTAGGCACAGGAAACACCATATATTTT; cdr3_aa: CASSPSGLGTGNTIYF
clone_size: few; j_call: TRBJ2-7; v_call: TRBV5-1; d_call: TRBD2; cdr3_nt: TGCGCCAGCAGCCTTGGCGGACTAGCGGGAATCGAGCAGTACTTC; cdr3_aa: CASSLGGLAGIEQYF
clone_size: .; j_call: TRBJ1-2; v_call: TRBV21-1; d_call: .; cdr3_nt: TGTGCCAGCAGCAAAGGTCCTGACTCCTATGGCTACACCTTC; cdr3_aa: CASSKGPDSYGYTF
clone_size: many; j_call: TRBJ2-5; v_call: TRBV5-1; d_call: TRBD2; cdr3_nt: TGCGCCAGCAACTTGGGACTAGAAGAGACCCAGTACTTC; cdr3_aa: CASNLGLEETQYF
clone_size: many; j_call: TRBJ2-1; v_call: TRBV14; d_call: TRBD1; cdr3_nt: TGTGCCAGCAGCCAAGACAGGGGGCCCAATGAGCAGTTCTTC; cdr3_aa: CASSQDRGPNEQFF
clone_size: many; j_call: TRBJ1-2; v_call: TRBV10-3; d_call: .; cdr3_nt: TGTGCCATCAATGAGCGGAAACTTAACTATGGCTACACCTTC; cdr3_aa: CAINERKLNYGYTF
clone_size: .; j_call: TRBJ2-2; v_call: TRBV3-1; d_call: .; cdr3_nt: TGTGCCAGCAGCCAAGCCGGGACGGCGACCGAAGGGAACACCGGGGAGCTGTTTTTT; cdr3_aa: CASSQAGTATEGNTGELFF
clone_size: few; j_call: TRBJ1-1; v_call: TRBV7-9; d_call: .; cdr3_nt: TGTGCCAGCAGCTTAGATACGGGATATGGTGAAGCTTTCTTT; cdr3_aa: CASSLDTGYGEAFF
clone_size: .; j_call: TRBJ2-5; v_call: TRBV12-3/TRBV12-4; d_call: TRBD2; cdr3_nt: TGTGCCAGCAGTCCGACGGGACTAGCGGGGGGGCCTTGGGAGACCCAGTACTTC; cdr3_aa: CASSPTGLAGGPWETQYF
clone_size: .; j_call: TRBJ2-1; v_call: TRBV7-6; d_call: TRBD2; cdr3_nt: TGTGCCAGCAGCCCTATGGGAGTCGGGGGGGGGAATGAGCAGTTCTTC; cdr3_aa: CASSPMGVGGGNEQFF
clone_size: many; j_call: TRBJ1-4; v_call: TRBV25-1; d_call: .; cdr3_nt: TGTGCCAGCAGGAAGGGCTCGGGTGAAAAACTGTTTTTT; cdr3_aa: CASRKGSGEKLFF
clone_size: .; j_call: TRBJ2-7; v_call: TRBV10-3; d_call: TRBD1; cdr3_nt: TGTGCCATCAGTTCGCCCCCGGGACAGGTTCGTTCGAGCTCCTACGAGCAGTACTTC; cdr3_aa: CAISSPPGQVRSSSYEQYF
clone_size: .; j_call: TRBJ2-2; v_call: TRBV11-2; d_call: TRBD1; cdr3_nt: TGTGCCAGCAGCTTAGGGACAGGGGTCGGGGAGCTGTTTTTT; cdr3_aa: CASSLGTGVGELFF
clone_size: many; j_call: TRBJ2-2; v_call: TRBV9; d_call: TRBD1; cdr3_nt: TGTGCCAGCAGGGAGGGACAGGGGAACACCGGGGAGCTGTTTTTT; cdr3_aa: CASREGQGNTGELFF
clone_size: .; j_call: TRBJ1-6; v_call: TRBV20-1; d_call: .; cdr3_nt: TGCAGTGCATCCCAGGCTCGGGCAGTTAGTTCACCCCTCCACTTT; cdr3_aa: CSASQARAVSSPLHF
clone_size: few; j_call: TRBJ1-4; v_call: TRBV6-1; d_call: TRBD1; cdr3_nt: TGTGCCAGCAGGGGGACAGGGGTAAATGAAAAACTGTTTTTT; cdr3_aa: CASRGTGVNEKLFF
clone_size: few; j_call: TRBJ1-2; v_call: TRBV29-1; d_call: .; cdr3_nt: TGCAGCGTTGAATGGGGGAATGGCTACACCTTC; cdr3_aa: CSVEWGNGYTF
clone_size: .; j_call: TRBJ1-1; v_call: TRBV5-4; d_call: TRBD1; cdr3_nt: TGTGCCAGCAGCTTGGAAGCTAGGACAGGGGTCACTGAAGCTTTCTTT; cdr3_aa: CASSLEARTGVTEAFF
clone_size: .; j_call: TRBJ2-7; v_call: TRBV2; d_call: TRBD1; cdr3_nt: TGTGCCAGCAGTGAAGGGACAGGGGATTACGAGCAGTACTTC; cdr3_aa: CASSEGTGDYEQYF
clone_size: few; j_call: TRBJ2-3; v_call: TRBV20-1; d_call: TRBD2; cdr3_nt: TGCAGTGCTCCAGAAGAGAGCGGGAGGCCCACAGATACGCAGTATTTT; cdr3_aa: CSAPEESGRPTDTQYF
clone_size: few; j_call: TRBJ2-5; v_call: TRBV6-5; d_call: TRBD2; cdr3_nt: TGTGCCAGCAGTTACCCCCCGCCCGGGACTAGCGGGGGTAGGGAGACCCAGTACTTC; cdr3_aa: CASSYPPPGTSGGRETQYF
clone_size: .; j_call: TRBJ2-4; v_call: TRBV20-1; d_call: .; cdr3_nt: TGCAGTGCTAAATTGACGGACCTTCAGTACTTC; cdr3_aa: CSAKLTDLQYF
clone_size: few; j_call: TRBJ2-2; v_call: TRBV5-1; d_call: .; cdr3_nt: TGCGCCAGCAGCTTGAAAGAGCACACCGGGGAGCTGTTTTTT; cdr3_aa: CASSLKEHTGELFF
clone_size: many; j_call: TRBJ2-7; v_call: TRBV12-3/TRBV12-4; d_call: TRBD1; cdr3_nt: TGTGCCAGCATTAGACAGGGAGCCTACGAGCAGTACTTC; cdr3_aa: CASIRQGAYEQYF
clone_size: few; j_call: TRBJ1-2; v_call: TRBV4-1; d_call: .; cdr3_nt: TGCGCCAGCAGCCCCCAGATAGGGGGTTCCTATGGCTACACCTTC; cdr3_aa: CASSPQIGGSYGYTF
clone_size: few; j_call: TRBJ2-3; v_call: TRBV28; d_call: .; cdr3_nt: TGTGCCAGCAGTTTAATTGTTGGGGGTATCACAGATACGCAGTATTTT; cdr3_aa: CASSLIVGGITDTQYF
clone_size: .; j_call: TRBJ1-2; v_call: TRBV6-5; d_call: .; cdr3_nt: TGTGCCAGCAGTTACTCGGTGACGGTGGGCTATGGCTACACCTTC; cdr3_aa: CASSYSVTVGYGYTF